This paragraph reports one T cell receptor beta chain. The data were obtained in a study of cytomegalovirus exposure and HLA in healthy donors. 60 Vbeta and 13 Jbeta primers were used in PCR. Assay: immunoSEQ multiplex PCR; the TCRdb copy retains only in-frame clones and omits some. The sample yields 150,000 to 200,000 clones, 70% to 90% seen once. The germline V gene has CDR1 SGHVS and CDR2 FNYEAQ. V dropped 5 bases and J dropped 4; count of bases not matched to a gene: 10. The CDR3 totals 16 residues. The TCR originated in a woman younger than 45 in good health and CMV-seronegative. The chain uses TRBV7-6 and TRBJ2-7, with 11 positions matching TRBD2. Material for sequencing was PBMCs. The CDR3 region is CASSLELAGDRYEQYF. In DNA form, the CDR3 reads TGTGCCAGCAGCCTAGAACTAGCGGGAGACAGATACGAGCAGTACTTC.